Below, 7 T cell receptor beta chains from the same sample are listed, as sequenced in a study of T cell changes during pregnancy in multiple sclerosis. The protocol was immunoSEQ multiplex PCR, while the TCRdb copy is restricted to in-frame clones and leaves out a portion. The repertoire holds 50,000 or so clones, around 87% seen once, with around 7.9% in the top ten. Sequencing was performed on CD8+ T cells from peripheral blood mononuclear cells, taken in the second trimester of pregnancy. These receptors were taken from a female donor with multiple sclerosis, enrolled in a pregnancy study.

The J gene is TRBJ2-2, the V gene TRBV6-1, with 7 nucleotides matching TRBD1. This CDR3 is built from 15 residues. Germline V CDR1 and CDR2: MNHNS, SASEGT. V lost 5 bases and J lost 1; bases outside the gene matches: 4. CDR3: CASSWDSRNTGELFF. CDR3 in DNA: TGTGCCAGCAGTTGGGACAGCAGGAACACCGGGGAGCTGTTTTTT.

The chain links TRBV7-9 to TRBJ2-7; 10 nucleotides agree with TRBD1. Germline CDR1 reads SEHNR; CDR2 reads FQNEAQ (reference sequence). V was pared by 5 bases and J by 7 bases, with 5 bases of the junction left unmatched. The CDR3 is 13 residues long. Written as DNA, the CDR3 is TGTGCCAGCAGCCCGGGGACAGGGGATGAGCAGTACTTC. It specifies CASSPGTGDEQYF.

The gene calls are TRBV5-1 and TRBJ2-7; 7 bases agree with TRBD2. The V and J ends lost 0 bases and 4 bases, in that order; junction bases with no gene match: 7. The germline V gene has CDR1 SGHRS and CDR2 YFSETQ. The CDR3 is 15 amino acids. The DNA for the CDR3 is TGCGCCAGCAGCTTGGGGCTAGCGGTGATGTACGAGCAGTACTTC. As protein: CASSLGLAVMYEQYF.

The DNA of the CDR3 is TGCAGCGTTGCAAAACTAACAGCTTTCTTT. It codes for CSVAKLTAFF. The chain links TRBV29-1 to TRBJ1-1; D not resolved. The CDR3 sequence is 10 residues long. The V gene's germline CDR1 is SQVTM and CDR2 ANQGSEA. V lost 4 bases and J lost 10, with 10 bases in between.

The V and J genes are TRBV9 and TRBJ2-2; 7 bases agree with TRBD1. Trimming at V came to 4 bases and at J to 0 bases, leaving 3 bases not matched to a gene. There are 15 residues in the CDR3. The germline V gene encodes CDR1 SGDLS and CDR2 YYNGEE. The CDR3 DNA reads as TGTGCCAGCAGCCCCGGGACAGCGAACACCGGGGAGCTGTTTTTT. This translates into CASSPGTANTGELFF.

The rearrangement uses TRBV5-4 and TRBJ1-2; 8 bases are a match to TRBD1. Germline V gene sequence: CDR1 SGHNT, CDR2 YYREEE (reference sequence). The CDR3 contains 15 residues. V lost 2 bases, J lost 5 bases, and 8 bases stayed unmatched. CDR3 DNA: TGTGCCAGCAGCTTCGGACAGGGAACCGGGTATGGCTACACCTTC. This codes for CASSFGQGTGYGYTF. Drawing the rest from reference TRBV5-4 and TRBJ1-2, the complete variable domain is ETGVTQSPTHLIKTRGQQVTLRCSSQSGHNTVSWYQQALGQGPQFIFQYYREEENGRGNFPPRFSGLQFPNYSSELNVNALELDDSALYLCASSFGQGTGYGYTFGSGTRLTVV.

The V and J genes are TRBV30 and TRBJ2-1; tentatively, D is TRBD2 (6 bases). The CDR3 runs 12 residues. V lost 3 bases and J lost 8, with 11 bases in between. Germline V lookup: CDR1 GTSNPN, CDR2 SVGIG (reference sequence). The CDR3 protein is CAWSPSGDEQFF. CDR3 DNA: TGTGCCTGGAGCCCATCGGGGGATGAGCAGTTCTTC.